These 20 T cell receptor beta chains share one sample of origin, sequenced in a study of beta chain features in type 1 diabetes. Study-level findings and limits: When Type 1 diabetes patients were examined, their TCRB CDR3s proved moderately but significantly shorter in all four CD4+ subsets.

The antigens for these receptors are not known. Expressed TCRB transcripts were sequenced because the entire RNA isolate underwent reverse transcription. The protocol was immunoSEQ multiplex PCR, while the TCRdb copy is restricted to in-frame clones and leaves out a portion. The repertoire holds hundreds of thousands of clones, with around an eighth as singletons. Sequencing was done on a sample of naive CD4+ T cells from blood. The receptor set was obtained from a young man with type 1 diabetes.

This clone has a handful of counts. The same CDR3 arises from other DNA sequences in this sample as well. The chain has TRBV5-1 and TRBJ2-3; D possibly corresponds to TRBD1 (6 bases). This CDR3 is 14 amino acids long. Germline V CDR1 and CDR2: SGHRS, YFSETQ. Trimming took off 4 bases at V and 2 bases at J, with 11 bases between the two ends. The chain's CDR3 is CASSLGQDTDTQYF. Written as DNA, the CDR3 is TGCGCCAGCAGCCTGGGACAAGACACAGATACGCAGTATTTT.

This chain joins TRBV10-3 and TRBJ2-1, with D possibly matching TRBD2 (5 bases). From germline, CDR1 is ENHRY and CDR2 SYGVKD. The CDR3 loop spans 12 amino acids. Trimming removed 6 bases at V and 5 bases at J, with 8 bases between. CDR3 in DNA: TGTGCCATCAGCGACGGGAACAATGAGCAGTTCTTC. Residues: CAISDGNNEQFF.

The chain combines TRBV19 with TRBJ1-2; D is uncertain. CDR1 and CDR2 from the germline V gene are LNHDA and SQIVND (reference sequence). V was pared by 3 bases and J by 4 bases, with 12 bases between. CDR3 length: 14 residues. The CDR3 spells CASSMQPEAYGYTF. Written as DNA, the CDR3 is TGTGCCAGTAGTATGCAGCCTGAGGCCTATGGCTACACCTTC.

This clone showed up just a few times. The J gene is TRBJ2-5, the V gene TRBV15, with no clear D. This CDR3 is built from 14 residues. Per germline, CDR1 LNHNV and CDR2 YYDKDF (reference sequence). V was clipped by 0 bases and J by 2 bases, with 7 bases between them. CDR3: CATSRDMSQETQYF. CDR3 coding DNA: TGTGCCACCAGCAGAGATATGAGTCAAGAGACCCAGTACTTC. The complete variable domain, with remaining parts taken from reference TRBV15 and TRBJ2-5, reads DAMVIQNPRYQVTQFGKPVTLSCSQTLNHNVMYWYQQKSSQAPKLLFHYYDKDFNNEADTPDNFQSRRPNTSFCFLDIRSPGLGDTAMYLCATSRDMSQETQYFGPGTRLLVL.

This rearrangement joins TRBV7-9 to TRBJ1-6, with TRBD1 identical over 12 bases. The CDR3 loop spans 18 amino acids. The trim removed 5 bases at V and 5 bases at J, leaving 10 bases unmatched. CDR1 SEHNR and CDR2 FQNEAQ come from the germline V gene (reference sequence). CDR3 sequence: CASSTTGTGGVHNSPLHF. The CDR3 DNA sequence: TGTGCCAGCAGCACCACCGGGACAGGGGGCGTTCATAATTCACCCCTCCACTTT.

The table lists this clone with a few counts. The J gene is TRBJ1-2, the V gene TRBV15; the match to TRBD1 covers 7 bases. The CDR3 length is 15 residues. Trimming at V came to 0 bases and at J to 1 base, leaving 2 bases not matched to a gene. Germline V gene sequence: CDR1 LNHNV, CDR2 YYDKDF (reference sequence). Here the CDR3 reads CATSRDPGGNYGYTF. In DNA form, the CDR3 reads TGTGCCACCAGCAGAGACCCAGGGGGTAACTATGGCTACACCTTC.

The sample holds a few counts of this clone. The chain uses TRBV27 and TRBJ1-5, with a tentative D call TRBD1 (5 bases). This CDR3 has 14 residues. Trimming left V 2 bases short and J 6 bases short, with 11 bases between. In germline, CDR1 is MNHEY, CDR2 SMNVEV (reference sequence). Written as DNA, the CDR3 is TGTGCCAGCAGTTTAAGGGGAGCTGGTCAGCCCCAGCATTTT. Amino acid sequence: CASSLRGAGQPQHF.

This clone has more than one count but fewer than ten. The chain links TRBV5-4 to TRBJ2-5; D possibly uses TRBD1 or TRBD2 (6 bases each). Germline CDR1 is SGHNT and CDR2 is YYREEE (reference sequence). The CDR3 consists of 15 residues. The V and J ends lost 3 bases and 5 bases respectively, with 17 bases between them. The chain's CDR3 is CASSSSQGTRETQYF. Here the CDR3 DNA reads TGTGCCAGCAGCTCTTCCCAGGGGACTCGGGAGACCCAGTACTTC.

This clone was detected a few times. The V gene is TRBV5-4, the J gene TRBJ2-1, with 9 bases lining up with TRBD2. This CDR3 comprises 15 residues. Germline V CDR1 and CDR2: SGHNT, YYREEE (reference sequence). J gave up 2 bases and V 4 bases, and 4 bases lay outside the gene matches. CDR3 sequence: CASSPSSGAYNEQFF. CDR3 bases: TGTGCCAGCAGCCCTTCTAGCGGGGCCTACAATGAGCAGTTCTTC.

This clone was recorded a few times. The CDR3 loop is CASSSPTGLMGHGYTF. In DNA, the CDR3 is TGCGCCAGCAGCTCACCCACAGGTTTGATGGGTCATGGCTACACCTTC. This chain joins TRBV5-1 and TRBJ1-2; possible D gene TRBD1, 5 bases. V shed 3 bases and J shed 6 bases, with 21 bases lying between them. Germline V gives CDR1 SGHRS, CDR2 YFSETQ. The CDR3 runs 16 residues.

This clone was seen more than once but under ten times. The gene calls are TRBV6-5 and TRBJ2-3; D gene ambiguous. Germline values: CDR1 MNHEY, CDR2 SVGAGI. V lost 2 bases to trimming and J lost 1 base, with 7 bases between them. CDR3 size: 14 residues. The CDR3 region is CASSYVQGTDTQYF. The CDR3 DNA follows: TGTGCCAGCAGTTACGTTCAAGGCACAGATACGCAGTATTTT.

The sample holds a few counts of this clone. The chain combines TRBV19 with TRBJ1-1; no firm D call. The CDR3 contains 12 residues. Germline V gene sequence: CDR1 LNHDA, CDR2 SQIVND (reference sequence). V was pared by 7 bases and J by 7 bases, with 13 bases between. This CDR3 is CASIRMDGEAFF. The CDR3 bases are TGTGCCAGTATCAGGATGGACGGTGAAGCTTTCTTT. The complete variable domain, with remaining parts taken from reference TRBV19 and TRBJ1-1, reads DGGITQSPKYLFRKEGQNVTLSCEQNLNHDAMYWYRQDPGQGLRLIYYSQIVNDFQKGDIAEGYSVSREKKESFPLTVTSAQKNPTAFYLCASIRMDGEAFFGQGTRLTVV.

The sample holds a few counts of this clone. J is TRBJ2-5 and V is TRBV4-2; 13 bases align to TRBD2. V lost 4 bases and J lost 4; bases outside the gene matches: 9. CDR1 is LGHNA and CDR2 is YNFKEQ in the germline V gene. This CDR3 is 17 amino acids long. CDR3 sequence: CASSLTSGGPTGETQYF. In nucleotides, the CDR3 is TGTGCCAGCAGCCTGACTAGCGGGGGGCCGACGGGAGAGACCCAGTACTTC.

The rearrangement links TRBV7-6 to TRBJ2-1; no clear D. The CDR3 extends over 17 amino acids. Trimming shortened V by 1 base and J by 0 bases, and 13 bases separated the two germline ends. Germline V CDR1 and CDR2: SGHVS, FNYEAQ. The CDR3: CASSLGLDGSSYNEQFF. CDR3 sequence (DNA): TGTGCCAGCAGCTTAGGATTAGATGGAAGCTCCTACAATGAGCAGTTCTTC.

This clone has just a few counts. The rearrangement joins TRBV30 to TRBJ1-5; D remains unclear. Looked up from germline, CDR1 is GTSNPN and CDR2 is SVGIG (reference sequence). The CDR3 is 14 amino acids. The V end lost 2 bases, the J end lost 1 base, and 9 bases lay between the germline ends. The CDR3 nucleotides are TGTGCCTGGAGTCCCTGGGTGAGCAATCAGCCCCAGCATTTT. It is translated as CAWSPWVSNQPQHF.

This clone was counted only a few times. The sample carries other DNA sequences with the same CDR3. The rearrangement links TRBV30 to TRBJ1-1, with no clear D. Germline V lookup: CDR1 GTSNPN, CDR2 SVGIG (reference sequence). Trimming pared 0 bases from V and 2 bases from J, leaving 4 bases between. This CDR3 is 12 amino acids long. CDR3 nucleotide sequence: TGTGCCTGGAGTGTGGGAAACACTGAAGCTTTCTTT. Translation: CAWSVGNTEAFF. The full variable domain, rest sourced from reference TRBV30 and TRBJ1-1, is SQTIHQWPATLVQPVGSPLSLECTVEGTSNPNLYWYRQAAGRGLQLLFYSVGIGQISSEVPQNLSASRPQDRQFILSSKKLLLSDSGFYLCAWSVGNTEAFFGQGTRLTVV.

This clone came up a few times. The CDR3 DNA is TGTGCCAGCAGCTTTGGCGCGAGGAGTGAAAAACTGTTTTTT. Its translation: CASSFGARSEKLFF. The chain carries TRBV11-2 and TRBJ1-4, with D unresolved. The CDR3 has 14 residues. Germline values: CDR1 SGHAT, CDR2 FQNNGV. V lost 3 bases and J lost 7, with 12 bases in between.

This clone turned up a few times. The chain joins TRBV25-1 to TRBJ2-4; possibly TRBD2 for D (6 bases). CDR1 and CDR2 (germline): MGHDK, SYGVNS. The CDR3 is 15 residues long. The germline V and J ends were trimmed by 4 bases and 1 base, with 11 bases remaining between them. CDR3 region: CASSVGGKAKNIQYF. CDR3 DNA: TGTGCCAGCAGTGTAGGAGGGAAGGCCAAAAACATTCAGTACTTC.

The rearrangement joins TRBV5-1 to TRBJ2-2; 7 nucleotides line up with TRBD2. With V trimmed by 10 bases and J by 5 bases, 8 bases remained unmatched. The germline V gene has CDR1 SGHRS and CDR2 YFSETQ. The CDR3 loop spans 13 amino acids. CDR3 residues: CAAGGLTTGELFF. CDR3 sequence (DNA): TGCGCCGCCGGGGGACTAACTACCGGGGAGCTGTTTTTT.

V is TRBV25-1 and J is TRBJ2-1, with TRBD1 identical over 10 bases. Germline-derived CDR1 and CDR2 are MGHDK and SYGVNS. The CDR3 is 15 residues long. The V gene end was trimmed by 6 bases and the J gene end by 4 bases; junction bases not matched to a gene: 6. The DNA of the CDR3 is TGTGCCAGCAGACGACAGGGGGCCCAATACAATGAGCAGTTCTTC. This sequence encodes CASRRQGAQYNEQFF.